The source of this TCR beta chain is a study of cytomegalovirus exposure and HLA in healthy donors. The PCR ran on 60 Vbeta and 13 Jbeta primers. Repertoires were generated with immunoSEQ multiplex PCR, while TCRdb's copy carries only in-frame clones and drops some. The data show about 77,000 clones, with approximately 78% seen just once and under 4% held by the top ten. Germline lookup yields CDR1 MNHNS and CDR2 SASEGT. J lost 3 bases, V lost 9 bases, and 6 bases had no gene match. CDR3 length: 13 amino acids. The chain uses TRBV6-1 and TRBJ1-2; 8 nucleotides agree with TRBD1. Sequences were obtained from PBMCs. The receptor was derived from a man aged 35 to 55 in good health and CMV-seronegative. CDR3 bases: TGTGCCAGTAACAGGGGGAATGACTATGGCTACACCTTC. Amino acid sequence: CASNRGNDYGYTF.